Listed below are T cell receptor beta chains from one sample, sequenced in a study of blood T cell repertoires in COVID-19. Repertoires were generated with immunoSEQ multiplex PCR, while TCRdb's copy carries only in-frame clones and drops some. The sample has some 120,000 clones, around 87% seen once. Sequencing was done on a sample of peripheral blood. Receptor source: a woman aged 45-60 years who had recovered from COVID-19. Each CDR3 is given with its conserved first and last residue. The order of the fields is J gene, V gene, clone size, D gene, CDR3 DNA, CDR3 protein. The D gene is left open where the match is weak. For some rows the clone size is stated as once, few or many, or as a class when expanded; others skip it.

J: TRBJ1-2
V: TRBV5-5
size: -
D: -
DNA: TGTGCCAGCAGCCTTTCTTCGACTGTCCTTTATGGCTACACCTTC
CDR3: CASSLSSTVLYGYTF

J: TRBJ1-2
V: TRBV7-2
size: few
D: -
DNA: TGTGCCAGCAGCTTAGATCCAGGCTACTATGGCTACACCTTC
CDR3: CASSLDPGYYGYTF

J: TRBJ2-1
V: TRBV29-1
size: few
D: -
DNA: TGCAGCGTCGGCGGACTCTCTCGGGAGCAGTTCTTC
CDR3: CSVGGLSREQFF

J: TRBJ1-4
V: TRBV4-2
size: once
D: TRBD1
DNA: TGTGCCAGCAGCCAAGCTCTAGGGGACAGGCTTAATGAAAAACTGTTTTTT
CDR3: CASSQALGDRLNEKLFF

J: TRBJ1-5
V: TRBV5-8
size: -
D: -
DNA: TGTGCCAGCAGCCGGGTACAGGTCCCGGGCGATCAGCCCCAGCATTTT
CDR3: CASSRVQVPGDQPQHF

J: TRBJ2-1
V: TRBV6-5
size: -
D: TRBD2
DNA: TGTGCCAGCAGTTTACCGACTAGCGGGCACAATGAGCAGTTCTTC
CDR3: CASSLPTSGHNEQFF

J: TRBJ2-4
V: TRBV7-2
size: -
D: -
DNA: TGTGCCAGCAGCCCCACTGGACAGAAAAACATTCAGTACTTC
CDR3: CASSPTGQKNIQYF

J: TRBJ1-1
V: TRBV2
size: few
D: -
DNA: TGTGCCAGCAAGCGGGGGGCGGTGAACACTGAAGCTTTCTTT
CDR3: CASKRGAVNTEAFF

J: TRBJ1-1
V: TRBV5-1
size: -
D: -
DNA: TGCGCCAGCAGCTTGGAAGGGGTCGGCACTGAAGCTTTCTTT
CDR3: CASSLEGVGTEAFF

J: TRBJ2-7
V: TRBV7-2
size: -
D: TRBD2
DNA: TGTGCCAGCAGCTTAGGGGGACTAGGGGCTACACACTACGAGCAGTACTTC
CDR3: CASSLGGLGATHYEQYF

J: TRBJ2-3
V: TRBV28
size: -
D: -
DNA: TGTGCCAGCAGTCTATCTCGAGGTGGCCCAGATACGCAGTATTTT
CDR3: CASSLSRGGPDTQYF

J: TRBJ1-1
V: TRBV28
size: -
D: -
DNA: TGTGCCAGCAGTAAAGGAGGGAAACGAACAAGGACTGAAGCTTTCTTT
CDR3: CASSKGGKRTRTEAFF

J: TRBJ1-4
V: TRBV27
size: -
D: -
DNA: TGTGCCAGCAGTTCAGTTGCAACTAATGAAAAACTGTTTTTT
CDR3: CASSSVATNEKLFF

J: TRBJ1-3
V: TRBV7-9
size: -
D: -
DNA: TGTGCCAGCAGCCCTAATCGTCGCTCTGGAAACACCATATATTTT
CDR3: CASSPNRRSGNTIYF

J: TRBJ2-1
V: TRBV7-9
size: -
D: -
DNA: TGTGCCAGCAGCTTAGGAGAATTCCAAGTCAATGAGCAGTTCTTC
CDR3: CASSLGEFQVNEQFF

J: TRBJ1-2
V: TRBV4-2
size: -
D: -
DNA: TGTGCCAGCAGCCAAGACGGTATATGGGGCTACACCTTC
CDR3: CASSQDGIWGYTF

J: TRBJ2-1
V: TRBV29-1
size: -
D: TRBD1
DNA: TGCAGCGTGGGTAGCCCCGGGACAGGCTCCTACAATGAGCAGTTCTTC
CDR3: CSVGSPGTGSYNEQFF

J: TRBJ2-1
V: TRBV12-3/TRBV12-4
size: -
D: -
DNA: TGTGCCAGCATGCGGGACCCCTACAATGAGCAGTTCTTC
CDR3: CASMRDPYNEQFF

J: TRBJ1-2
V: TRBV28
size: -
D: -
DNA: TGTGCCAGCAGTTTATTTCTAAGTGGCTACACCTTC
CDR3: CASSLFLSGYTF

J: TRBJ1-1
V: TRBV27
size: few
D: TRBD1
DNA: TGTGCCACCCGACGGGCGACAGGGTCTGAAGCTTTCTTT
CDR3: CATRRATGSEAFF

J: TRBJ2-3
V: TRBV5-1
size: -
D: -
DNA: TGCGCCAGCAGCCCCGGGGGGCAGGGATACACAGATACGCAGTATTTT
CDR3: CASSPGGQGYTDTQYF

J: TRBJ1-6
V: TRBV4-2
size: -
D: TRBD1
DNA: TGTGCCAGCAGCCGGGACAGGCAGACTCTCACCCTCCACTTT
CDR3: CASSRDRQTLTLHF

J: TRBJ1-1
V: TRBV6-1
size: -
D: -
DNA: TGTGCCAGCAGTGAAGGCCGGTACACTGAAGCTTTCTTT
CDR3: CASSEGRYTEAFF

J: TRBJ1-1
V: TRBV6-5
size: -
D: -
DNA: TGTGCCAGCAGCGATTCTTGGGAGGCTGAAGCTTTCTTT
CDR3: CASSDSWEAEAFF

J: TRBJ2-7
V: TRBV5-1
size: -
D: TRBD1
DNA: TGCGCCAGCAATTTCGACAGGGCGCAGGGCGAGCAGTACTTC
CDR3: CASNFDRAQGEQYF

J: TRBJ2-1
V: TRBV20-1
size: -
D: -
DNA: TGCAGTGCTAGTTTTAGCGGAATCTCCTACAATGAGCAGTTCTTC
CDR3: CSASFSGISYNEQFF

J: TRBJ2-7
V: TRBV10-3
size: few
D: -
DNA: TGTGCCATCAGTGAGTCACAGGGTGGCGAGCAGTACTTC
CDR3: CAISESQGGEQYF

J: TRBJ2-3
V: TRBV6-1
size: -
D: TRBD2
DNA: TGTGCCAGCAGTGAACTAGCGGGGGGGCCAGATACGCAGTATTTT
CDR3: CASSELAGGPDTQYF

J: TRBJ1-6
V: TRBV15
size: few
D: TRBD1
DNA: TGTGCCACCAGCATAGACTTGGGACAGGGCCCCCTCCACTTT
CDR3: CATSIDLGQGPLHF

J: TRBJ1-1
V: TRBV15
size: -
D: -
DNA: TGTGCCACCAGCAGAAGCGCACCGAACACTGAAGCTTTCTTT
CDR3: CATSRSAPNTEAFF

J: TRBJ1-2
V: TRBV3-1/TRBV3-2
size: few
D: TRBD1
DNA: TGTGCCAGCAGCCTGAGTCAGGGGGCGCGTGGCTACACCTTC
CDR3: CASSLSQGARGYTF

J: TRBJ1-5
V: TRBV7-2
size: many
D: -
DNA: TGTGCCAGCAGCTTAGTGGCCGGAGGAAGCAATCAGCCCCAGCATTTT
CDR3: CASSLVAGGSNQPQHF

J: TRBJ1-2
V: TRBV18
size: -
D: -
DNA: TGTGCCAGCTCGAACCGGGATGGCTACACCTTC
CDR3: CASSNRDGYTF

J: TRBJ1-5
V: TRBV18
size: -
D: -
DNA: TGTGCCAGCTCACCAAGCGGACAGATGAATCAGCCCCAGCATTTT
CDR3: CASSPSGQMNQPQHF

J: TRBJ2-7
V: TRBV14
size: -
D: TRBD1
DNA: TGTGCCAGCAGCCAAGTAATGAGTACTAGGACAGGGGATGAGCAGTACTTC
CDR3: CASSQVMSTRTGDEQYF

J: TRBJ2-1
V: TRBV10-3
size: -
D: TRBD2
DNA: TGTGCCACGCTAGCGGATTTATACAATGAGCAGTTCTTC
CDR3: CATLADLYNEQFF

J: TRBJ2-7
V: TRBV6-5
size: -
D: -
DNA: TGTGCCAGCTCCTTTCTCGACAGCCTCTACGAGCAGTACTTC
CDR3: CASSFLDSLYEQYF

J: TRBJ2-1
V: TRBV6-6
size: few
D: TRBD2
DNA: TGTGCCAGCAGTTACGGGCGGGAGCGACGGGGGAATGAGCAGTTCTTC
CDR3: CASSYGRERRGNEQFF

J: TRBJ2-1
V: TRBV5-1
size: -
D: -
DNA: TGCGCCAGCAGCTTGGGTACGACTCCTTTGTACAATGAGCAGTTCTTC
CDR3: CASSLGTTPLYNEQFF

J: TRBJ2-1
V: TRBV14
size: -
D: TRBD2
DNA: TGTGCCAGCAGCCCTCTAGCGGGGGGGCCTAATGAGCAGTTCTTC
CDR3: CASSPLAGGPNEQFF

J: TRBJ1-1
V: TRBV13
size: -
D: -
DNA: TGTGCCAGCAGCTTAGGGGTAACGGGCACTGAAGCTTTCTTT
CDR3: CASSLGVTGTEAFF

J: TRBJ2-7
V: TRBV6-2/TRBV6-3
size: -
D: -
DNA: TGTGCCAGCAGTTTTGCGGGGACCCCCTACGAGCAGTACTTC
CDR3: CASSFAGTPYEQYF

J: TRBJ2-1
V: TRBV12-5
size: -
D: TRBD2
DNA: TGTGCTACGTCTCTAGCGGGTGGCAATGAGCAGTTCTTC
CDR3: CATSLAGGNEQFF

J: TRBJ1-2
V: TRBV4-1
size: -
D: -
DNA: TGCGCCAGCAGCCAAGTTACGGGCTATGGCTACACCTTC
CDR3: CASSQVTGYGYTF

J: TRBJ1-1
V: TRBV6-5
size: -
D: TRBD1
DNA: TGTGCCAGCACCGAGACAGGGGGAGGCACTGAAGCTTTCTTT
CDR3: CASTETGGGTEAFF

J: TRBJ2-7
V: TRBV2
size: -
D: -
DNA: TGTGCCAGCAGTCCATCCTCGACAGAGTACGAGCAGTACTTC
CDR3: CASSPSSTEYEQYF

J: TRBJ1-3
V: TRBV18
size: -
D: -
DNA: TGTGCCAGCTCACCTTGGGGGCCCCCGGAGAACACCATATATTTT
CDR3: CASSPWGPPENTIYF

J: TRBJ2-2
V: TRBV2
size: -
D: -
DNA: TGTGCCAGCAGTTCAACAGGGGTGCGGGGCACCGGGGAGCTGTTTTTT
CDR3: CASSSTGVRGTGELFF

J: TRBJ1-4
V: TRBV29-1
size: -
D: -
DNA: TGCAGTGTTCAAGTCTCCCTAAATGATGAAAAACTGTTTTTT
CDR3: CSVQVSLNDEKLFF

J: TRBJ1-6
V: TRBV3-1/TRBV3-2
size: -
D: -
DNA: TGTGCCAGCAGCCCCCTTAATTCACCCCTCCACTTT
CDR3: CASSPLNSPLHF

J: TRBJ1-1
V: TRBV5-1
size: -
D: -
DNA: TGCGCCAGCAGCTTGGAGGCAGGGCAATTCACTGAAGCTTTCTTT
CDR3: CASSLEAGQFTEAFF

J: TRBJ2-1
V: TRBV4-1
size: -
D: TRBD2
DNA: TGCGCCAGCTCCCTGCGCGGGGGGGAAAGGGGATCCTACAATGAGCAGTTCTTC
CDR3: CASSLRGGERGSYNEQFF

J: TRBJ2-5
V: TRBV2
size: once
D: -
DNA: TGTGCCAGCAGTGGGCGGTCAGTAGGAACCCAGTACTTC
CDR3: CASSGRSVGTQYF

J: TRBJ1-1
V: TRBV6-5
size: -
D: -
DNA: TGTGCCAGCACCTACCAGGGGTCCGCTGAAGCTTTCTTT
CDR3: CASTYQGSAEAFF

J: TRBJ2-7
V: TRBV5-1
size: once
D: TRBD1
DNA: TGCGCCAGCAGTTCCCGACAGGGGGTTGACTACGAGCAGTACTTC
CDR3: CASSSRQGVDYEQYF